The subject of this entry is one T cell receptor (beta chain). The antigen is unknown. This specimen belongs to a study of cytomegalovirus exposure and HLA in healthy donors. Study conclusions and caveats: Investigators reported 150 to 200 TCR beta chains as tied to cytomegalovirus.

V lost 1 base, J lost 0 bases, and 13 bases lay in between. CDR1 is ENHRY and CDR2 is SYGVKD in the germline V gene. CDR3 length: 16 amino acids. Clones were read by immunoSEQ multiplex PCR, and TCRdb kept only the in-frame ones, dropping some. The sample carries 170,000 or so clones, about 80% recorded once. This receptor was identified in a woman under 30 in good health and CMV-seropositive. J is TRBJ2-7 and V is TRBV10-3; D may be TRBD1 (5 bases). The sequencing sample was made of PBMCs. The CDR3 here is CAISEWQGIPSYEQYF. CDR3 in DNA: TGTGCCATCAGTGAGTGGCAGGGTATACCCTCCTACGAGCAGTACTTC.